This TCR beta chain was captured by sequencing in a study of radiotherapy plus CTLA-4 blockade in lung cancer. Study as a whole: Disease control was achieved by approximately 30% of patients, and objective responses by about 19%.

Points from the study as a whole: Early shifts in blood T cell clones, with interferon-beta, reportedly predicted response best.

This CDR3 is built from 14 residues. Germline loops: CDR1 LGHNA, CDR2 YSLEER. The V end was cut by 0 bases, the J end by 7 bases, with 10 bases between. This table comes from immunoSEQ multiplex PCR, and its TCRdb copy is limited to in-frame clones, with some not included. This table holds about 62,000 clones, approximately 80% found once. In the case of this clone: Antigen unknown.

The material was peripheral blood, obtained from a patient treated with radiotherapy plus ipilimumab. The sequence derives from a human donor with non-small cell lung cancer who had a complete response to radiotherapy plus ipilimumab. This chain links TRBV4-3 with TRBJ1-5; weak D call: TRBD1 (6 bases). In DNA form, the CDR3 reads TGCGCCAGCAGCCAAGACAGGGGAAGGCAGCCCCAGCATTTT. Translated, it gives CASSQDRGRQPQHF.